A single sample gave rise to the 25 T cell receptor beta chains below, sequenced in a study of blood T cells in healthy people across ages. It was with a sample-barcoded 5' primer and a J-beta primer mix that a second PCR of about 6 to 12 cycles was run. TCRdb called the 5' RACE reads again in MiXCR, with one record for every CDR3 protein. In the table there are roughly 1,500,000 distinct CDR3 sequences, around 36% of which are singletons. Material for sequencing was blood. These receptors all stem from a woman aged 25 to 39 in good health.

As concerns this clonotype: A much larger clone lies a single base off, so this may be a read error. The gene calls are TRBV10-3 and TRBJ1-2; 9 nucleotides agree with TRBD1. The CDR3 is made up of 16 amino acids. The ends lost 4 bases at V and 4 bases at J; junction bases unmatched: 10. Germline V gene data show CDR1 as ENHRY and CDR2 as SYGVKD. In DNA form, the CDR3 reads TGTGCCATCAGTGTGGGTCAGGACAGGGGATTCTATGGCTACACCTTC. Translated, it gives CAISVGQDRGFYGYTF.

V is TRBV13 and J is TRBJ2-7; D not resolved. This CDR3 has 15 residues. Trimming removed 0 bases at V and 2 bases at J, with 11 bases between. Per the germline V gene, CDR1 is PRHDT and CDR2 is FYEKMQ (reference sequence). In nucleotides, the CDR3 is TGTGCCAGCAGCTTAGGTCCGAAAGGGCCCTACGAGCAGTACTTC. Amino acids: CASSLGPKGPYEQYF.

The rearrangement joins TRBV27 to TRBJ2-3; 10 positions match TRBD1. This CDR3 region has 15 residues. V shed 6 bases, J shed 9 bases, and the junction held 12 bases outside the gene matches. Germline CDR1 MNHEY, CDR2 SMNVEV (reference sequence). The CDR3 loop reads CASRPSGTGAYTQYF. The CDR3 region has the DNA TGTGCCAGCAGACCCTCCGGGACAGGGGCTTACACGCAGTATTTT.

The chain joins TRBV11-2 to TRBJ2-1, with TRBD2 as a possible D gene (6 bases). Trimming took off 5 bases at V and 11 bases at J, with 13 bases between the two ends. This CDR3 region has 12 residues. Germline V gene sequence: CDR1 SGHAT, CDR2 FQNNGV. In nucleotides, the CDR3 is TGTGCCAGCAGCCTCCAGGGACTTCAGCAGTTCTTC. It translates to CASSLQGLQQFF.

The genes are TRBV10-3 and TRBJ2-5; possible D gene TRBD2, 5 bases. The CDR3 length is 13 residues. The V end was cut by 0 bases, the J end by 5 bases, with 7 bases between. The germline V gene has CDR1 ENHRY and CDR2 SYGVKD. In DNA form, the CDR3 reads TGTGCCATCAGTGAGTCGTGGGAGGAGACCCAGTACTTC. Protein sequence: CAISESWEETQYF.

The CDR3 DNA is TGCAGCGTTGAGGGGACAGGAACCACAGATACGCAGTATTTT. This gives the protein CSVEGTGTTDTQYF. This chain links TRBV29-1 with TRBJ2-3; the match to TRBD1 covers 8 bases. This CDR3 spans 14 amino acids. Germline loops: CDR1 SQVTM, CDR2 ANQGSEA. With 3 bases clipped from V and 2 bases from J, the junction kept 4 bases outside the gene matches.

Details on this clonotype: A much larger clone sits a single nucleotide away, making a read error possible. This chain joins TRBV7-9 and TRBJ2-5; no clear D gene. Germline V lookup: CDR1 SEHNR, CDR2 FQNEAQ (reference sequence). The CDR3 sequence is 13 residues long. Trimming cost V 3 bases and J 11 bases, with 16 bases left between them. The CDR3 coding sequence is TGTGCCAGCAGCTTGACAACTCCCTACAAGCAGTACTTC. It yields the protein CASSLTTPYKQYF.

This clonotype occurred a few times. The V call is TRBV23-1, the J call TRBJ2-1; TRBD2 is a possible D gene (6 bases). TRBV23-1 is an ORF; its function is uncertain. CDR3 length equals 19 residues. V was pared by 7 bases and J by 0 bases, with 25 bases between. CDR3: CASIPNPGVAWSSYNEQFF. The CDR3 DNA follows: TGCGCCAGCATCCCAAACCCGGGGGTAGCTTGGAGCTCCTACAATGAGCAGTTCTTC.

This clonotype was recorded at least ten times. J is TRBJ2-1 and V is TRBV29-1; a weak D match, TRBD2 (5 bases). CDR3 size: 14 residues. Germline V lookup: CDR1 SQVTM, CDR2 ANQGSEA. Deletions cut 6 bases from V and 6 bases from J, with 18 bases between. The CDR3 sequence: CSVVMDFPGNEQFF. The CDR3 DNA reads as TGCAGCGTCGTAATGGACTTCCCGGGCAATGAGCAGTTCTTC.

V and J are TRBV27 and TRBJ1-5, with D possibly being TRBD1 (6 bases). In germline, CDR1 is MNHEY, CDR2 SMNVEV (reference sequence). The CDR3 runs 15 residues. V was pared by 4 bases and J by 0 bases, with 10 bases between. The DNA of the CDR3 is TGTGCCAGCAGTTGGACAGCTTATAGCAATCAGCCCCAGCATTTT. This codes for CASSWTAYSNQPQHF.

The genes are TRBV6-1 and TRBJ2-7; D may match TRBD1 or TRBD2 (6 bases each). CDR1 MNHNS and CDR2 SASEGT come from the germline V gene. The CDR3 covers 13 residues. Trimming shortened V by 3 bases and J by 5 bases, and 11 bases separated the two germline ends. The CDR3 DNA reads as TGTGCCAGCAGTGACCCAGGGGAGGACGAGCAGTACTTC. Its protein is CASSDPGEDEQYF.

The CDR3 reads CASSSNFQETQYF. The CDR3 DNA is TGTGCCAGCAGCTCGAACTTTCAAGAGACCCAGTACTTC. The chain employs TRBV7-2 and TRBJ2-5; D not resolved. The CDR3 runs 13 residues. V was clipped by 4 bases and J by 2 bases, with 8 bases between them. CDR1 is SGHTA, CDR2 FQGNSA, per germline.

This clonotype has only a few counts. The rearrangement uses TRBV29-1 and TRBJ2-5; 10 nucleotides agree with TRBD2. V was clipped by 6 bases and J by 4 bases; unmatched bases: 2. The V gene's germline CDR1 is SQVTM and CDR2 ANQGSEA. CDR3 length: 12 amino acids. Written as DNA, the CDR3 is TGCAGCGTCGGGACTAGCGCAGAGACCCAGTACTTC. As protein: CSVGTSAETQYF.

V is TRBV9 and J is TRBJ2-3; unclear D gene. Germline V CDR1 and CDR2: SGDLS, YYNGEE. The CDR3 has 14 residues. The V end was cut by 0 bases, the J end by 3 bases, with 8 bases between. The DNA of the CDR3 is TGTGCCAGCAGCGTAGCCCGGTGGACAGATACGCAGTATTTT. This encodes CASSVARWTDTQYF.

This chain uses TRBV27 with TRBJ2-1; 7 bases line up with TRBD2. Trimming at V came to 0 bases and at J to 4 bases, leaving 6 bases not matched to a gene. Germline V CDR1 and CDR2: MNHEY, SMNVEV (reference sequence). CDR3 length: 16 amino acids. The CDR3 spells CASSLSGGNHYNEQFF. DNA for the CDR3: TGTGCCAGCAGTTTATCGGGAGGGAATCATTACAATGAGCAGTTCTTC.

This chain uses TRBV7-2 with TRBJ2-5, with no clear D. V was clipped by 5 bases and J by 11 bases, with 18 bases between them. Germline-derived CDR1 and CDR2 are SGHTA and FQGNSA. The CDR3 is made up of 13 amino acids. CDR3 nucleotide sequence: TGTGCCAGCAGCCAAGGGTCCAGCAATGAGCAGTACTTC. As protein: CASSQGSSNEQYF.

This clonotype was recorded a few times. J is TRBJ1-1 and V is TRBV7-2; D is possibly TRBD1 (5 bases). Germline V gene data show CDR1 as SGHTA and CDR2 as FQGNSA. There are 13 residues in the CDR3. V shed 6 bases and J shed 4 bases, with 12 bases lying between them. CDR3 sequence: CASSLEGRTEAFF. The CDR3 DNA follows: TGTGCCAGCAGTTTGGAGGGACGCACTGAAGCTTTCTTT. The full variable domain, completed using reference TRBV7-2 and TRBJ1-1, is GAGVSQSPSNKVTEKGKDVELRCDPISGHTALYWYRQSLGQGLEFLIYFQGNSAPDKSGLPSDRFSAERTGGSVSTLTIQRTQQEDSAVYLCASSLEGRTEAFFGQGTRLTVV.

V is TRBV12-3 or TRBV12-4 and J is TRBJ2-1, with TRBD2 matching 12 bases. The CDR3 has 15 amino acids. V shed 5 bases, J shed 10 bases, and the junction held 9 bases outside the gene matches. As DNA, the CDR3 is TGTGCCAGCAGTGCGACTAGCGGGAGTACGAGAGAGCAGTTCTTC. Translating gives CASSATSGSTREQFF.

The chain employs TRBV7-9 and TRBJ1-2, with 8 bases aligning to TRBD1. In germline, CDR1 is SEHNR, CDR2 FQNEAQ (reference sequence). The CDR3 runs to 15 residues. With V trimmed by 2 bases and J by 4 bases, 6 bases remained unmatched. The chain's CDR3 is CASSLPDRDFYGYTF. For the CDR3, the DNA is TGTGCCAGCAGCTTACCGGACAGGGATTTCTATGGCTACACCTTC. Based on the CDR3 plus reference TRBV7-9 and TRBJ1-2, the full variable domain is DTGVSQNPRHKITKRGQNVTFRCDPISEHNRLYWYRQTLGQGPEFLTYFQNEAQLEKSRLLSDRFSAERPKGSFSTLEIQRTEQGDSAMYLCASSLPDRDFYGYTFGSGTRLTVV.

The V and J genes are TRBV12-3 or TRBV12-4 and TRBJ2-7; TRBD2 matches at 9 bases. J lost 3 bases, V lost 2 bases, and 8 bases had no gene match. The CDR3 is 16 residues long. The CDR3 is CASSLRPGLANYEQYF. DNA for the CDR3: TGTGCCAGCAGTTTAAGGCCGGGACTAGCAAACTACGAGCAGTACTTC.

This chain links TRBV12-3 or TRBV12-4 with TRBJ1-2; 7 positions agree with TRBD1. The CDR3 runs to 19 residues. The ends lost 6 bases at V and 4 bases at J; junction bases unmatched: 23. CDR3 DNA sequence: TGTGCCAGCAGCCCAGCGGCGGTTGACAGGGTGGGCTATGGCTATGGCTACACCTTC. Its translation: CASSPAAVDRVGYGYGYTF.

The chain recombines TRBV3-1 with TRBJ2-5; D call uncertain. The CDR3 totals 17 residues. Germline loops: CDR1 LGHDT, CDR2 YNNKEL (reference sequence). V was clipped by 4 bases and J by 3 bases, with 21 bases between them. CDR3 bases: TGTGCCAGCAGCCGACGCCCTGGGCAGGTAAAAAAAGAGACCCAGTACTTC. Encoded protein: CASSRRPGQVKKETQYF.

The J gene is TRBJ1-4, the V gene TRBV15; TRBD1 matches at 7 bases. Germline CDR1 reads LNHNV; CDR2 reads YYDKDF (reference sequence). There are 15 residues in the CDR3. V was clipped by 5 bases and J by 5 bases; unmatched bases: 8. CDR3 sequence reads: CATSGRDSRNEKLFF. The CDR3, as DNA: TGTGCCACCAGCGGCCGGGACAGCCGGAATGAAAAACTGTTTTTT.

This clonotype was seen a few times. The chain joins TRBV11-2 to TRBJ2-3; no definite D call. CDR3 length equals 15 residues. The germline V gene has CDR1 SGHAT and CDR2 FQNNGV. The V and J ends lost 2 bases and 0 bases respectively, with 9 bases between them. CDR3 coding DNA: TGTGCCAGCAGCTTACTTGAGCATAGCACAGATACGCAGTATTTT. Translating gives CASSLLEHSTDTQYF.

With regard to this clonotype: A read error may produce the germline difference seen at one junction end. The V and J genes are TRBV2 and TRBJ2-1; D is ambiguous. The CDR3 covers 13 residues. The germline CDR1 and CDR2 sequences are SNHLY and FYNNEI. The CDR3 bases are TGTGCCAGCAGTGAGTACTCCAACAATGAGCAGTTCTTC. This codes for CASSEYSNNEQFF.